One and the same sample provided the 29 T cell receptor beta chains below, sequenced in a study of spatial heterogeneity in lung cancer. General observations from the study: Expanded alpha and beta TCR counts within tumors tracked tumor mutation counts.

These TCRs' antigens remain unknown. TCRdb redid the calling of the 5' RACE reads with MiXCR, one entry per CDR3 protein. Of approximately 2,000 distinct CDR3 sequences listed, roughly a quarter were seen once; the top ten hold roughly 10%. The time point denotes: sample taken at primary tumor resection. Sequenced material: lung tumor tissue, taken at surgery. Receptors originate from a male donor with early-stage non-small cell lung cancer.

To note about this clonotype: Being off target in a library aimed at alpha chains, this beta chain has a size of little meaning. The rearrangement uses TRBV14 and TRBJ2-1, with D possibly TRBD1 on 6 matching bases. In germline, CDR1 is SGHDN, CDR2 FVKESK. The CDR3 extends over 14 amino acids. Trimming took off 7 bases at V and 4 bases at J, with 14 bases between the two ends. The CDR3 loop is CASNRGGAYNEQFF. The CDR3 region has the DNA TGTGCCAGCAACCGTGGGGGCGCTTACAATGAGCAGTTCTTC.

By share, this clonotype counts as large. As an off-target read in a library built for alpha chains, this beta chain has a frequency of little significance. This chain connects TRBV2 to TRBJ2-5, with 7 bases aligning to TRBD1. Trimming at V came to 11 bases and at J to 5 bases, leaving 8 bases not matched to a gene. The CDR3 loop spans 12 amino acids. Germline-derived CDR1 and CDR2 are SNHLY and FYNNEI. The CDR3 spells CAGEGGRETQYF. CDR3 DNA: TGTGCCGGAGAAGGGGGCCGGGAGACCCAGTACTTC.

About this clonotype itself: This beta chain was picked up by a library intended for alpha chains and is off target, so its count carries little meaning. The chain joins TRBV29-1 to TRBJ2-4; D remains unclear. This CDR3 comprises 12 residues. Trimming left V 4 bases short and J 6 bases short, with 10 bases between. Germline V lookup: CDR1 SQVTM, CDR2 ANQGSEA. CDR3 loop: CSVVPPGNIQYF. The CDR3 DNA follows: TGCAGCGTTGTACCTCCTGGAAACATTCAGTACTTC.

This clonotype occurred a few times. This beta chain appears as a stray read in a library generated for alpha chains; its size is not informative. CDR3 loop: CAISGVGAKNIQYF. DNA for the CDR3: TGTGCCATCAGTGGAGTAGGAGCCAAAAACATTCAGTACTTC. The chain recombines TRBV10-3 with TRBJ2-4; D is unclear. Germline V gene sequence: CDR1 ENHRY, CDR2 SYGVKD. The CDR3 has 14 residues. V was pared by 4 bases and J by 0 bases, with 7 bases between.

This clonotype was picked up a small number of times. Because this beta chain is a stray read in a library intended to capture alpha chains, its abundance should not be given much weight. V gene TRBV7-6 combines with J gene TRBJ2-5; D is ambiguous. The V gene lost 1 base and the J gene lost 3 bases, with 9 bases spanning the gap. CDR3 size: 14 residues. Germline assignment: CDR1 SGHVS and CDR2 FNYEAQ. CDR3 nucleotides: TGTGCCAGCAGCTTAGTTCAGATAGAAGAGACCCAGTACTTC. Protein sequence: CASSLVQIEETQYF. The entire variable domain, with the rest obtained from reference TRBV7-6 and TRBJ2-5, is as follows: GAGVSQSPRYKVTKRGQDVALRCDPISGHVSLYWYRQALGQGPEFLTYFNYEAQQDKSGLPNDRFSAERPEGSISTLTIQRTEQRDSAMYRCASSLVQIEETQYFGPGTRLLVL.

Comment on this clonotype: Because this beta chain is a stray read in a library intended to capture alpha chains, its abundance should not be given much weight. The chain carries TRBV12-3 or TRBV12-4 and TRBJ2-7, with D unresolved. This CDR3 region has 12 residues. V was pared by 6 bases and J by 5 bases, with 11 bases between. DNA of the CDR3: TGTGCCAGCAGGGGTACAGTGGACGAGCAGTACTTC. Translating gives CASRGTVDEQYF.

With respect to this clonotype: Being off target in a library aimed at alpha chains, this beta chain has a size of little meaning. The V call is TRBV7-2, the J call TRBJ2-2, with D possibly TRBD1 on 5 matching bases. The germline V gene has CDR1 SGHTA and CDR2 FQGNSA. V was shortened by 4 bases and J by 6 bases, with 9 bases between the two germline ends. The CDR3 runs 13 residues. The CDR3 region has the DNA TGTGCCAGCAGCTGGGGCCGCTCCGGGGAGCTGTTTTTT. Its protein is CASSWGRSGELFF.

By proportion, this clonotype is medium-sized. Because this beta chain is a stray read in a library intended to capture alpha chains, its abundance should not be given much weight. The gene calls are TRBV6-2 or TRBV6-3 and TRBJ2-5; 7 positions match TRBD1. There are 11 residues in the CDR3. The germline V gene encodes CDR1 MNHEY and CDR2 SVGEGT. With 1 base clipped from V and 14 bases from J, the junction kept 4 bases outside the gene matches. CDR3 in DNA: TGTGCCAGCAGTTACTTTGGGACAGCTTACTTC. Residues: CASSYFGTAYF.

To note about this clonotype: A library made for alpha chains picked up this beta chain off target, so its size means little. This rearrangement joins TRBV19 to TRBJ2-3; unclear D gene. Germline loops: CDR1 LNHDA, CDR2 SQIVND (reference sequence). The V and J ends lost 3 bases and 1 base respectively, with 8 bases between them. This CDR3 comprises 14 residues. The CDR3 sequence is CASSIIEGTDTQYF. CDR3 DNA sequence: TGTGCCAGTAGTATCATTGAGGGCACAGATACGCAGTATTTT.

In regard to this clonotype: This beta chain appears as a stray read in a library generated for alpha chains; its size is not informative. The chain uses TRBV29-1 and TRBJ2-3; D is ambiguous. The CDR3 loop spans 11 amino acids. The germline gives CDR1 SQVTM, CDR2 ANQGSEA. The ends were cut back, 6 bases at V and 2 bases at J, with 6 bases in the middle. CDR3 loop: CSVADTDTQYF. DNA for the CDR3: TGCAGCGTCGCAGACACAGATACGCAGTATTTT.

Worth noting for this clonotype: As an off-target read in a library built for alpha chains, this beta chain has a frequency of little significance. The gene calls are TRBV7-2 and TRBJ2-2; D is perhaps TRBD1 or TRBD2 (5 bases each). CDR1 and CDR2 from the germline V gene are SGHTA and FQGNSA. V shed 3 bases and J shed 1 base, with 6 bases lying between them. This CDR3 spans 14 amino acids. This CDR3 reads CASSLGVNTGELFF. DNA for the CDR3: TGTGCCAGCAGCTTGGGGGTGAACACCGGGGAGCTGTTTTTT.

With respect to this clonotype: The library was prepared for alpha chains; this beta chain is a stray read, so its frequency means little. J is TRBJ2-7 and V is TRBV14; D is tentatively TRBD1 or TRBD2 (6 bases each). Germline values: CDR1 SGHDN, CDR2 FVKESK. CDR3 length: 13 residues. Trimming cost V 3 bases and J 4 bases, with 10 bases left between them. The CDR3 nucleotides read TGTGCCAGCAGCCATGGGGGGCGATACGAGCAGTACTTC. Translating gives CASSHGGRYEQYF.

Points on this clonotype: This beta chain was picked up by a library intended for alpha chains and is off target, so its count carries little meaning. V and J are TRBV18 and TRBJ2-2; D gene unclear. The germline V and J ends were trimmed by 0 bases and 5 bases, with 7 bases remaining between them. This CDR3 contains 14 residues. Per the germline V gene, CDR1 is KGHSH and CDR2 is LQKENI. The DNA of the CDR3 is TGTGCCAGCTCACCACCGACTGCAACCGGGGAGCTGTTTTTT. Translating gives CASSPPTATGELFF. Full variable domain (missing parts from reference TRBV18 and TRBJ2-2): NAGVMQNPRHLVRRRGQEARLRCSPMKGHSHVYWYRQLPEEGLKFMVYLQKENIIDESGMPKERFSAEFPKEGPSILRIQQVVRGDSAAYFCASSPPTATGELFFGEGSRLTVL.

This clonotype appeared a few times. For a library built for alpha chains, this beta chain is a stray read; little rests on its size. The V gene is TRBV27, the J gene TRBJ2-2; the D is unclear. The germline gives CDR1 MNHEY, CDR2 SMNVEV (reference sequence). The CDR3 totals 11 residues. V was trimmed by 6 bases and J by 6 bases, leaving 5 bases between them. Here the CDR3 DNA reads TGTGCCAGCAGCCGCCCCGGGGAGCTGTTTTTT. Translated: CASSRPGELFF.

By sample fraction, this clonotype is large (0.1 to 1%). Being off target in a library aimed at alpha chains, this beta chain has a size of little meaning. The rearrangement joins TRBV29-1 to TRBJ2-1; 14 bases align to TRBD2. V shed 7 bases, J shed 7 bases, and the junction held 6 bases outside the gene matches. The CDR3 has 14 amino acids. Germline V gene sequence: CDR1 SQVTM, CDR2 ANQGSEA. The CDR3 nucleotides are TGCAGCGCCTGGACTAGCGGGAGGAGGAATGAGCAGTTCTTC. Translating it yields CSAWTSGRRNEQFF.

This clonotype was observed a few times. This beta chain is an unintended read in a library built for alpha chains; its size means little. The J gene is TRBJ2-5, the V gene TRBV28; no reliable D call. V lost 3 bases to trimming and J lost 5 bases, with 13 bases between them. Germline V gene lookup returns CDR1 MDHEN and CDR2 SYDVKM. The CDR3 consists of 14 residues. The CDR3 region is CASSFIGNGETQYF. In nucleotides, the CDR3 is TGTGCCAGCAGTTTTATCGGAAATGGGGAGACCCAGTACTTC.

As regards this clonotype: With the library built for alpha chains, this beta chain is off target and its frequency is not meaningful. The V and J genes are TRBV7-2 and TRBJ2-7; D possibly matches TRBD1 or TRBD2 (7 bases each). V was shortened by 4 bases and J by 5 bases, with 15 bases between the two germline ends. Germline assignment: CDR1 SGHTA and CDR2 FQGNSA. This CDR3 has 14 residues. DNA of the CDR3: TGTGCCAGCAGCTCCGCAGGGGGGGGACACGAGCAGTACTTC. As protein: CASSSAGGGHEQYF.

This clonotype is labeled large. This beta chain represents an off-target read in a library built for alpha chains; its size is of limited meaning. This rearrangement joins TRBV25-1 to TRBJ2-1; D might be TRBD2 (6 bases). This CDR3 has 14 amino acids. Germline V gene sequence: CDR1 MGHDK, CDR2 SYGVNS. Trimming pared 8 bases from V and 2 bases from J, leaving 13 bases between. CDR3 amino acids: CASSSGVPYNEQFF. The CDR3 nucleotides read TGTGCCAGCTCCTCGGGAGTCCCCTACAATGAGCAGTTCTTC.

In this sample, this clonotype turned up a few times. This beta chain is a stray read from a library made for alpha chains; its abundance is not meaningful. The chain carries TRBV5-1 and TRBJ2-3; 8 bases line up with TRBD2. The length of the CDR3 is 14 residues. The junction had 6 bases not matched to a gene; V was cut back by 7 bases and J by 2 bases. In germline, CDR1 is SGHRS, CDR2 YFSETQ. CDR3 in amino acids: CASANSGDTDTQYF. The DNA for the CDR3 is TGCGCCAGCGCCAATAGCGGGGACACAGATACGCAGTATTTT.

A word on this clonotype: Little can be read into the size of this beta chain, an off-target read in a library designed for alpha chains. V gene TRBV20-1 combines with J gene TRBJ1-6, with TRBD1 matching 7 bases. The germline CDR1 and CDR2 sequences are DFQATT and SNEGSKA (reference sequence). The CDR3 runs to 13 residues. V was clipped by 3 bases and J by 6 bases; unmatched bases: 2. This CDR3 is CSARGDSNSPLHF. As DNA, the CDR3 is TGCAGTGCTAGGGGGGACAGTAATTCACCCCTCCACTTT.

This clonotype is labeled medium-sized. This beta chain is off target for a library built for alpha chains, so its abundance means little. The genes are TRBV7-9 and TRBJ2-1, with D maybe TRBD1 (6 bases). Germline-derived CDR1 and CDR2 are SEHNR and FQNEAQ (reference sequence). V was shortened by 5 bases and J by 5 bases, with 7 bases between the two germline ends. The CDR3 runs 12 residues. The CDR3: CASSQGNNEQFF. The CDR3 coding sequence is TGTGCCAGCAGCCAGGGGAACAATGAGCAGTTCTTC.

As to this clonotype: Since it is a stray read in a library aimed at alpha chains, this beta chain has a size that is not meaningful. The chain couples TRBV29-1 to TRBJ1-2; no clear D. The germline CDR1 and CDR2 sequences are SQVTM and ANQGSEA. V was pared by 5 bases and J by 5 bases, with 6 bases between. The CDR3 totals 10 residues. This CDR3 is CSVYSYGYTF. CDR3 coding DNA: TGCAGCGTTTACTCATATGGCTACACCTTC. The variable domain in full, with the rest retrieved from reference TRBV29-1 and TRBJ1-2, is SAVISQKPSRDICQRGTSLTIQCQVDSQVTMMFWYRQQPGQSLTLIATANQGSEATYESGFVIDKFPISRPNLTFSTLTVSNMSPEDSSIYLCSVYSYGYTFGSGTRLTVV.

Within the sample, this clonotype is large. This beta chain is an off-target read within a library intended for alpha chains, so its frequency means little. The chain is built from TRBV4-2 and TRBJ2-1; 12 nucleotides match TRBD2. Trimming cost V 1 base and J 9 bases; bases outside gene matches: 4. Germline CDR1 reads LGHNA; CDR2 reads YNFKEQ. The CDR3 covers 15 residues. The DNA of the CDR3 is TGTGCCAGCAGCCAAGGACTAGCGGGAGAAATTGAGCAGTTCTTC. Translation: CASSQGLAGEIEQFF.

Of note for this clonotype: A library prepared for alpha chains yielded this beta chain as an off-target read; its size is of little meaning. The chain is built from TRBV5-1 and TRBJ2-2; D is unclear. Germline V lookup: CDR1 SGHRS, CDR2 YFSETQ. The length of the CDR3 is 21 residues. Trimming removed 3 bases from V and 3 bases from J, with 30 bases in between. As DNA, the CDR3 is TGCGCCAGCAGCTCGATTGACACTAAACTCCTCTCCCCCTCTGACACCGGGGAGCTGTTTTTT. It codes for CASSSIDTKLLSPSDTGELFF.

By share, this clonotype ranks as large. With the library built for alpha chains, this beta chain is off target and its frequency is not meaningful. The rearrangement joins TRBV7-6 to TRBJ2-7, with TRBD1 as a possible D gene (6 bases). There are 13 residues in the CDR3. V lost 5 bases and J lost 4, with 12 bases in between. Germline loops: CDR1 SGHVS, CDR2 FNYEAQ. The CDR3 region is CASSPRGGYEQYF. CDR3 nucleotides: TGTGCCAGCAGCCCCAGAGGGGGTTACGAGCAGTACTTC.

On this clonotype itself: This beta chain is an off-target read within a library intended for alpha chains, so its frequency means little. This chain connects TRBV6-6 to TRBJ2-1, with 14 bases identical to TRBD2. In germline, CDR1 is MNHNY, CDR2 SVGAGI (reference sequence). V shed 2 bases, J shed 4 bases, and the junction held 4 bases outside the gene matches. The CDR3 runs to 17 residues. The chain's CDR3 is CASSYGLAGGNYNEQFF. CDR3 DNA sequence: TGTGCCAGCAGTTACGGACTAGCGGGGGGAAATTACAATGAGCAGTTCTTC.

Relative to its sample, this clonotype is large (0.1 to 1%). A library made for alpha chains picked up this beta chain off target, so its size means little. The V call is TRBV19, the J call TRBJ2-1; weak D call: TRBD2 (5 bases). Trimming shortened V by 6 bases and J by 8 bases, and 14 bases separated the two germline ends. The germline gives CDR1 LNHDA, CDR2 SQIVND (reference sequence). The CDR3 has 13 amino acids. CDR3 nucleotide sequence: TGTGCCAGTAGGGGTAGGAACGGGGATGAGCAGTTCTTC. Its translation: CASRGRNGDEQFF.

As concerns this clonotype: This beta chain represents an off-target read in a library built for alpha chains; its size is of limited meaning. This rearrangement joins TRBV18 to TRBJ2-1; TRBD2 aligns across 13 bases. Germline V lookup: CDR1 KGHSH, CDR2 LQKENI. The CDR3 is made up of 18 amino acids. The V and J ends lost 2 bases and 8 bases, in that order; junction bases with no gene match: 12. Here the CDR3 DNA reads TGTGCCAGCTCACCAAGTCTCTCACTAGCGGGAGGGCCTCATGAGCAGTTCTTC. It translates to CASSPSLSLAGGPHEQFF. Complete variable domain (other parts from reference TRBV18 and TRBJ2-1): NAGVMQNPRHLVRRRGQEARLRCSPMKGHSHVYWYRQLPEEGLKFMVYLQKENIIDESGMPKERFSAEFPKEGPSILRIQQVVRGDSAAYFCASSPSLSLAGGPHEQFFGPGTRLTVL.

A remark on this clonotype: Possible read error: a much larger clone is one base away. The library was designed around alpha chains, so this beta chain is a stray read whose abundance carries little weight. The V and J genes are TRBV5-6 and TRBJ2-3; the D gene is possibly TRBD2 (6 bases). The ends were cut back, 2 bases at V and 4 bases at J, with 11 bases in the middle. The CDR3 extends over 14 amino acids. Germline V gene data show CDR1 as SGHDT and CDR2 as YYEEEE. The CDR3 loop is CASSFSGCADTQYF. As DNA, the CDR3 is TGTGCCAGCAGCTTCAGCGGGTGCGCAGATACGCAGTATTTT.